A single T cell receptor beta chain is shown here with its context. This clonotype was seen once. What antigen it recognizes has not been identified. No much larger clone exists at a distance of one base, and base qualities are not known. A single read offers scant evidence. The iRepertoire nested amplicon-rescue multiplex PCR (arm-PCR) platform was used to amplify TCR alpha and beta CDR3 regions from RNA. For one-step reverse transcription and amplification, about 85-450 ng of tissue mRNA or PBMC total RNA was used as input. Following bead purification, Illumina adapters were added through a secondary multiplex PCR, and the libraries were then gel-purified between 200 and 400 bp. Libraries carried internal 6-nucleotide barcodes used for demultiplexing. The libraries were sequenced on an Illumina MiSeq using 2x220 or 2x250 nucleotide paired-end reads. The authors' analysis ran thus. Paired reads were merged with FLASH 1.2.11 and aligned to the GRCh37 human genome with BWA-MEM before extracting TRA and TRB reads. V and J assignment used an IMGT-derived reference of cassette sequences and CDR3 motifs that included pseudogenes. Reads were translated in three frames, and productive CDR3s were defined by a C…FGXG motif without stop codons. Clonotypes were defined as unique combinations of V-J cassette pair and CDR3 amino acid sequence. Hamming distance filtering was applied to reads, with thresholds set by the sequence error rate of each sample in mapped regions. TCRdb trimmed the raw reads at Q25, called clones with MiXCR and kept productive beta chains. Each entry merges the rows of one CDR3 protein and shows their most common DNA and genes. The V and J calls were determined by TCRdb, not by the authors. Present in this sample are about 89,000 distinct CDR3 sequences, 23% of which were seen just once. Clones ranked in the top ten supply about 6.6% of the sample.

From the cysteine up to the phenylalanine, the CDR3 has a length of 14 residues. Only CDR3 DNA is held: 42 bases, read in frame from base 1. The germline V gene (reference sequence) yields DFQATT for CDR1 and SNEGSKA for CDR2. The record originates from a study of glioma-infiltrating T cells (dated by TCRdb to between 2015 and 2016). Notes on the research overall: Sequencing of TCR alpha- and beta-chain repertoires was performed on glioma tissue, on non-neoplastic brain tissue, and on matched peripheral blood mononuclear cells. To measure divergence between tissue and blood T-cell populations, each tissue-infiltrating repertoire was compared with the peripheral blood repertoire of the same patient. The paired cohort comprised three low-grade glioma patients, about 8 primary glioblastoma patients and three non-glioma patients contributing non-neoplastic brain tissue. What the authors observed across the whole study: VJ-independent divergence between tissue and blood was below expectation in non-neoplastic patients but above expectation in all gliomas, especially low-grade gliomas. Only a very small number of CDR3 sequences turned up in both tissue and blood, a result put down to high CDR3 diversity combined with limited sampling. The group comparisons were based on small numbers of patients: three non-neoplastic, three low-grade glioma and roughly eight glioblastoma patients.

The receptor was derived from a human donor with low-grade glioma or glioblastoma, undergoing nonglioma brain surgery, or in good health (not recorded which). The sequenced material came from glioma tissue, nonneoplastic brain tissue, or PBMCs (not recorded which). Recombination linked TRBV20-1 to TRBJ1-3, and 8 junction bases match TRBD1. The CDR3: CSVGQGALGNTIYF. In nucleotide form, the sequence is TGCAGCGTTGGCCAGGGGGCGCTTGGAAACACCATATATTTT.